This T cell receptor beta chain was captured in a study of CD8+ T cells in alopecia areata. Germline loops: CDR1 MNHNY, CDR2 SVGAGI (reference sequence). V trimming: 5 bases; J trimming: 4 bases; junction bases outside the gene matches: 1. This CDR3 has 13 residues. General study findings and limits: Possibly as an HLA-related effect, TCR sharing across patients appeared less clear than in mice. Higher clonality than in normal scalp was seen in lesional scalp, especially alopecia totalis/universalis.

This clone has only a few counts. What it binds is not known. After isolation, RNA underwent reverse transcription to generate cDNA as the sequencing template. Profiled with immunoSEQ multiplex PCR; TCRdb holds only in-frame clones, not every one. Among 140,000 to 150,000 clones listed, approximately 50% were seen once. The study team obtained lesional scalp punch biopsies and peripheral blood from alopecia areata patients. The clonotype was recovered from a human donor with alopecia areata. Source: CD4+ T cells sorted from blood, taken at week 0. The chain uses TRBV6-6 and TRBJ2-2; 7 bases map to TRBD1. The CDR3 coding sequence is TGTGCCAGCAGTACAGGGGCCACCGGGGAGCTGTTTTTT. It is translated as CASSTGATGELFF.